This TCR beta chain emerged from a study of CD8 T cells in ankylosing spondylitis. TCRdb reanalysed the 5' RACE reads using MiXCR and keeps one entry per CDR3 protein. This sample carries about 250,000 distinct CDR3 sequences, roughly a quarter of them seen once, and the ten largest clones take around 0.64%. This clonotype was picked up many times. Antigen specificity is unknown. CDR1 is DFQATT, CDR2 SNEGSKA, per germline (reference sequence). Trimming took 4 bases from V and 5 from J, leaving 15 bases between them. This CDR3 has 14 residues. Study-wide results and caveats: Disease-linked clones reportedly showed significant enrichment in matched ankylosing spondylitis synovial fluid.

The sample comprised blood, either unsorted or a sorted T cell fraction (not recorded which). V gene TRBV20-1 combines with J gene TRBJ2-1; D unclear. The receptor's source is a male donor with ankylosing spondylitis or in good health (not recorded which). The DNA of the CDR3 is TGCAGTGCTATACCCGGGTCGGGTAACAATGAGCAGTTCTTC. Translated: CSAIPGSGNNEQFF.